This T cell receptor (beta chain) appears in the sequencing data of a study of T-cell reconstitution after alpha-beta-depleted transplantation in children. Study-wide findings and caveats: The high TCRbeta diversity at day 60 in some patients came from surviving recipient T cells and thymic progenitors. From newly produced T cells came most of the T-cell counts and diversity one year after transplant. Several hundred rapidly expanded clones from non-depleted graft cells reportedly supplied alpha-beta T cells about two months post-transplant.

The CDR3 consists of 13 residues. V lost 1 base and J 12 bases, leaving 14 bases between the germline ends. The germline CDR1 and CDR2 sequences are MNHNS and SASEGT. About this clonotype: What it binds is not known.

During its preparation, the TCRbeta library received unique molecular identifiers. A single record per CDR3 protein comes from TCRdb applying MiXCR to the PCR reads. The table shows some 310,000 distinct CDR3 sequences, with over 20% occurring only once. The clonotype was recovered from a male patient under 18 who had a stem cell transplant for acute lymphoblastic leukemia, so the T cells may come from the graft donor. The chain is built from TRBV6-1 and TRBJ2-3; tentatively, D is TRBD2 (5 bases). Material: PBMCs, mostly from graft donor cells, obtained 180 days after TCRalphabeta/CD19-depleted stem cell transplant. The DNA for the CDR3 is TGTGCCAGCAGTGAAGTAGCGTTTAGATTCCAGTATTTT. This translates into CASSEVAFRFQYF.